This entry lists 14 T cell receptor beta chains sequenced from one sample in a study of shared clonotypes between healthy human individuals. Some clones are missing from TCRdb's copy, which holds only in-frame ones; the method was immunoSEQ multiplex PCR. The top ten hold around 0.057% of the sample, which has a few hundred thousand clones, roughly 97% seen once. Sequenced input: naive CD4+ T cells sorted from blood. Subset: CD45RA+ positively selected. These receptors were taken from a woman younger than 45 in good health.

The V gene is TRBV10-2, the J gene TRBJ2-2; D possibly corresponds to TRBD2 (5 bases). V was clipped by 2 bases and J by 4 bases, with 14 bases between them. The CDR3 sequence is 16 residues long. Germline assignment: CDR1 WSHSY and CDR2 SAAADI. The chain's CDR3 is CASSERSGVITGELFF. CDR3 DNA sequence: TGCGCCAGCAGTGAGAGAAGCGGAGTAATCACCGGGGAGCTGTTTTTT.

The chain links TRBV18 to TRBJ1-5, with TRBD1 identical over 7 bases. The CDR3 length is 15 residues. CDR1 is KGHSH and CDR2 is LQKENI in the germline V gene. Losses at the gene ends were 3 bases for V and 6 bases for J; bases not matched to a gene: 8. The CDR3 loop reads CASSPKTGSVQPQHF. The CDR3 nucleotides read TGTGCCAGCTCACCGAAGACAGGGTCCGTTCAGCCCCAGCATTTT.

The gene calls are TRBV28 and TRBJ1-1; D is unclear. V shed 5 bases and J shed 4 bases, with 8 bases lying between them. Looked up from germline, CDR1 is MDHEN and CDR2 is SYDVKM. The CDR3 loop spans 12 amino acids. The CDR3 bases are TGTGCCAGCAGTGATGGGAGCACTGAAGCTTTCTTT. Amino acids: CASSDGSTEAFF.

This sequence joins TRBV5-6 and TRBJ2-5, with TRBD2 matching over 7 bases. Germline assignment: CDR1 SGHDT and CDR2 YYEEEE. This CDR3 has 16 residues. The ends lost 3 bases at V and 1 base at J; junction bases unmatched: 9. CDR3 nucleotide sequence: TGTGCCAGCAGCTCGGTCTCACTAGCGCCCCAAGAGACCCAGTACTTC. This codes for CASSSVSLAPQETQYF.

This chain uses TRBV30 with TRBJ2-1; TRBD2 matches at 7 bases. V shed 4 bases, J shed 4 bases, and the junction held 7 bases outside the gene matches. This CDR3 spans 14 amino acids. Germline lookup yields CDR1 GTSNPN and CDR2 SVGIG (reference sequence). The CDR3 DNA reads as TGTGCCTGGAAGGGCGGGAGCGAATACAATGAGCAGTTCTTC. Encoded protein: CAWKGGSEYNEQFF.

This clone appeared a single time. The chain carries TRBV6-6 and TRBJ2-5; unclear D gene. V was clipped by 0 bases and J by 6 bases, with 8 bases between them. The CDR3 has 13 residues. Germline values: CDR1 MNHNY, CDR2 SVGAGI (reference sequence). The CDR3 loop is CASSYSGLQTQYF. CDR3 DNA: TGTGCCAGCAGTTACTCGGGCCTCCAGACCCAGTACTTC.

V gene TRBV4-2 combines with J gene TRBJ2-5; 7 bases fit TRBD2. From germline, CDR1 is LGHNA and CDR2 YNFKEQ. V dropped 1 base and J dropped 2; count of bases not matched to a gene: 4. The CDR3 length is 15 residues. Here the CDR3 reads CASSQVSGLQETQYF. CDR3 in DNA: TGTGCCAGCAGCCAAGTGTCGGGACTACAAGAGACCCAGTACTTC.

J is TRBJ2-1 and V is TRBV11-2, with D uncertain. The ends were cut back, 5 bases at V and 0 bases at J, with 14 bases in the middle. CDR1 and CDR2 (germline): SGHAT, FQNNGV. This CDR3 spans 16 amino acids. The DNA of the CDR3 is TGTGCCAGCAGCCTCCGACGCCTACCCTCCTACAATGAGCAGTTCTTC. Translated, it gives CASSLRRLPSYNEQFF. Together with reference TRBV11-2 and TRBJ2-1, the CDR3 gives the full variable domain: EAGVAQSPRYKIIEKRQSVAFWCNPISGHATLYWYQQILGQGPKLLIQFQNNGVVDDSQLPKDRFSAERLKGVDSTLKIQPAKLEDSAVYLCASSLRRLPSYNEQFFGPGTRLTVL.

In DNA, the CDR3 is TGTGCCAGCAGACAGGACAGGGCCATAGCCGGGGAGCTGTTTTTT. Its translation is CASRQDRAIAGELFF. The chain carries TRBV2 and TRBJ2-2; 8 bases are a match to TRBD1. This CDR3 spans 15 amino acids. Germline values: CDR1 SNHLY, CDR2 FYNNEI. The V and J ends lost 6 bases and 6 bases, in that order; junction bases with no gene match: 9.

In its sample, this clone was seen a few times. The chain recombines TRBV7-9 with TRBJ2-5, with TRBD2 matching 8 bases. J lost 5 bases, V lost 5 bases, and 16 bases had no gene match. The CDR3 covers 17 residues. From germline, CDR1 is SEHNR and CDR2 FQNEAQ (reference sequence). DNA for the CDR3: TGTGCCAGCAGCCCAGAGGTGAATAGCGGGACCTGGGAGACCCAGTACTTC. This codes for CASSPEVNSGTWETQYF.

This clone has only one observation. The V gene is TRBV2, the J gene TRBJ1-6, with D possibly matching TRBD1 (5 bases). CDR3 length: 15 residues. Germline CDR1 is SNHLY and CDR2 is FYNNEI. Deletions cut 7 bases from V and 12 bases from J, with 22 bases between. The CDR3 DNA reads as TGTGCCAGCAACCCTGGAGGGACCATAGAGGGACCCCTCCACTTT. Amino acid sequence: CASNPGGTIEGPLHF.

The chain carries TRBV5-7 and TRBJ2-7; D may be TRBD1 (5 bases). TRBV5-7 belongs to the ORF category, with a function that is uncertain. This CDR3 has 15 residues. The ends were cut back, 0 bases at V and 3 bases at J, with 13 bases in the middle. The CDR3 region has the DNA TGTGCCAGCAGCTTGGGACAGCTACAGCACTACGAGCAGTACTTC. Translated: CASSLGQLQHYEQYF.

The rearrangement uses TRBV10-2 and TRBJ2-3, with unresolved D. The CDR3 contains 14 residues. The V end lost 4 bases, the J end lost 1 base, and 9 bases lay between the germline ends. The germline gives CDR1 WSHSY, CDR2 SAAADI. This chain's CDR3 is CASSGSLGTDTQYF. The CDR3 nucleotides are TGCGCCAGCAGTGGCTCCCTGGGCACAGATACGCAGTATTTT.

The chain joins TRBV19 to TRBJ1-1; D is unresolved. Germline V gives CDR1 LNHDA, CDR2 SQIVND (reference sequence). This CDR3 has 14 residues. V was trimmed by 3 bases and J by 1 base, leaving 9 bases between them. CDR3 sequence (DNA): TGTGCCAGTAGTATCCCCGGGGAGAACACTGAAGCTTTCTTT. Encoded protein: CASSIPGENTEAFF.